The clone carrying this T cell receptor beta chain was seen a few times. Recently diagnosed hyperthyroidism of less than 2 months' duration affected patients aged 18 to 65. The PBMCs were taken from under 12 ml of fresh peripheral blood. Deletions cut 8 bases from V and 0 bases from J, with 11 bases between. Germline lookup yields CDR1 SEHNR and CDR2 FQNEAQ (reference sequence). The CDR3 covers 13 residues. The source of the sample is a study of T cells in Graves' hyperthyroidism and ophthalmopathy. What was amplified from RNA transcripts were TCR beta CDR3 regions. Carried out on the TCR CDR3, a first-round RT-PCR used the HTBI primer set. TCRdb re-derived calls from the multiplex PCR reads in MiXCR, one entry per CDR3 protein. The data contain fewer than 400,000 distinct CDR3 sequences, 16% of them seen just once; the ten biggest clones take up 33%.

Sequencing used blood. The clonotype was recovered from a man aged 25 to 40 with Graves' hyperthyroidism. This chain uses TRBV7-9 with TRBJ2-7; no clear D gene. This CDR3 reads CASCPDHSYEQYF. The CDR3 nucleotides read TGTGCCAGCTGCCCGGATCACTCCTACGAGCAGTACTTC. The full variable domain, rest sourced from reference TRBV7-9 and TRBJ2-7, is DTGVSQNPRHKITKRGQNVTFRCDPISEHNRLYWYRQTLGQGPEFLTYFQNEAQLEKSRLLSDRFSAERPKGSFSTLEIQRTEQGDSAMYLCASCPDHSYEQYFGPGTRLTVT.